This T cell receptor (beta chain) is drawn from a study of blood T cell repertoires in COVID-19. This CDR3 spans 12 amino acids. Germline CDR1 reads KGHDR; CDR2 reads SFDVKD. V was pared by 4 bases and J by 5 bases, with 5 bases between. The data were produced by immunoSEQ multiplex PCR, yet TCRdb's version contains in-frame clones alone and is incomplete. The table has 190,000 or so clones, around 82% seen once. Participant age was roughly 18 to 90 years, and participants resided in 24 US areas. The chain combines TRBV24-1 with TRBJ1-5, with D hard to call. The sequencing input was PBMCs or T cells enriched from blood (not recorded which). The source of this sequence is a man aged 35 to 55 who had recovered from COVID-19. CDR3 nucleotide sequence: TGTGCCACCAGTGAGAGGGATCAGCCCCAGCATTTT. Residues: CATSERDQPQHF.